The next 5 T cell receptor beta chains were all read from a single sample in a study of T cell responses to AZD1222 COVID-19 vaccine. The repertoire was sequenced with immunoSEQ multiplex PCR; TCRdb's copy has only in-frame clones and lacks some. The sample yields 90,000 or so clones, around nine tenths seen once. The source material was peripheral blood, sampled on day 0 of AZD1222 vaccination. The receptors shown here come from an adult in good health.

The chain uses TRBV3-1 (or the pseudogene TRBV3-2) and TRBJ1-6; 9 bases match TRBD1. Germline V lookup: CDR1 LGHDT, CDR2 YNNKEL (reference sequence). Trimming took 2 bases from V and 7 from J; bases not matched to a gene: 3. This CDR3 has 15 amino acids. For the CDR3, the DNA is TGTGCCAGCAGCCAAAGGGACAGGGTAAATTCACCCCTCCACTTT. Translation: CASSQRDRVNSPLHF.

V usage is TRBV5-6 and J usage is TRBJ2-7; D is unclear. V lost 2 bases, J lost 7 bases, and 16 bases lay in between. The CDR3 length is 14 residues. Germline values: CDR1 SGHDT, CDR2 YYEEEE. CDR3 in DNA: TGTGCCAGCAGCTTCAAGGACCTACACTATGAGCAGTACTTC. The encoded protein is CASSFKDLHYEQYF.

The chain carries TRBV5-6 and TRBJ2-5; TRBD1 agrees at 7 bases. V lost 2 bases, J lost 12 bases, and 7 bases stayed unmatched. The CDR3 runs 12 residues. Looked up from germline, CDR1 is SGHDT and CDR2 is YYEEEE. DNA for the CDR3: TGTGCCAGCAGCTTAGACAGGGACGAGGAGTACTTC. Translation gives CASSLDRDEEYF. The variable domain in full, completed from reference TRBV5-6 and TRBJ2-5, reads DAGVTQSPTHLIKTRGQQVTLRCSPKSGHDTVSWYQQALGQGPQFIFQYYEEEERQRGNFPDRFSGHQFPNYSSELNVNALLLGDSALYLCASSLDRDEEYFGPGTRLLVL.

This chain joins TRBV6-1 and TRBJ2-5; TRBD1 matches 7 bases. This CDR3 has 18 amino acids. V lost 4 bases, J lost 2 bases, and 16 bases stayed unmatched. CDR1 MNHNS and CDR2 SASEGT come from the germline V gene. The DNA for the CDR3 is TGTGCCAGCAGTGGGGGACAGTATTCAGTCCGCATTCAAGAGACCCAGTACTTC. Translation: CASSGGQYSVRIQETQYF.

J is TRBJ2-7 and V is TRBV28; D could derive from TRBD1 or TRBD2 (5 bases each). The CDR3 extends over 15 amino acids. The V and J ends lost 4 bases and 6 bases respectively, with 19 bases between them. Looked up from germline, CDR1 is MDHEN and CDR2 is SYDVKM. In DNA form, the CDR3 reads TGTGCCAGCAGTTCCACCCTCCATGTGGGGGTCGAGCAGTACTTC. Encoded protein: CASSSTLHVGVEQYF.